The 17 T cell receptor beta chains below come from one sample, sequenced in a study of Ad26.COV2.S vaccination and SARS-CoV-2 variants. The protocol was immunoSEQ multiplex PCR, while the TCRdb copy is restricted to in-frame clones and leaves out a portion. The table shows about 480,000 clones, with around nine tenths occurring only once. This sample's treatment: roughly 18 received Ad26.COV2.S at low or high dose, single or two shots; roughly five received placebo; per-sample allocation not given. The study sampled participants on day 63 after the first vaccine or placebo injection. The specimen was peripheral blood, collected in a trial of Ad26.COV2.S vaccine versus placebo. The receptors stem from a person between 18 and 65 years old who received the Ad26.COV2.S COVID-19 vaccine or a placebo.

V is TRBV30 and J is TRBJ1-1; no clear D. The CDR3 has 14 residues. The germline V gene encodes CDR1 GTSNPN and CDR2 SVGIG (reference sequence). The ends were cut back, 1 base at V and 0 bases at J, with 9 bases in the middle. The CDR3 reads CAWSGSSLNTEAFF. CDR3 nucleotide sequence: TGTGCCTGGAGTGGGTCTTCCTTGAACACTGAAGCTTTCTTT.

For the CDR3, the DNA is TGTGCCAGCAGCTCCCCCCGGAACTACCAAGAGACCCAGTACTTC. Its protein is CASSSPRNYQETQYF. The chain carries TRBV7-2 and TRBJ2-5; D gene ambiguous. Trimming pared 4 bases from V and 0 bases from J, leaving 12 bases between. In germline, CDR1 is SGHTA, CDR2 FQGNSA. CDR3 size: 15 residues. Complete variable domain (other parts from reference TRBV7-2 and TRBJ2-5): GAGVSQSPSNKVTEKGKDVELRCDPISGHTALYWYRQSLGQGLEFLIYFQGNSAPDKSGLPSDRFSAERTGGSVSTLTIQRTQQEDSAVYLCASSSPRNYQETQYFGPGTRLLVL.

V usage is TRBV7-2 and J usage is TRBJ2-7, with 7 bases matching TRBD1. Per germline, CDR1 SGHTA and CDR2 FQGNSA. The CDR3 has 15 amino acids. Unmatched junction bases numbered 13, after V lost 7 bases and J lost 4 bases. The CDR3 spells CASTEHRGYFYEQYF. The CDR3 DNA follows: TGTGCCAGCACCGAACACAGGGGATATTTTTACGAGCAGTACTTC.

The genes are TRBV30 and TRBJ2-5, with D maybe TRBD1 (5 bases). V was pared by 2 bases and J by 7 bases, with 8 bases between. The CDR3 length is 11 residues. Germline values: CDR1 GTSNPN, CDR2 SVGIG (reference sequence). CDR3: CAWSHTGTQYF. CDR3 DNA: TGTGCCTGGAGTCACACAGGGACCCAGTACTTC.

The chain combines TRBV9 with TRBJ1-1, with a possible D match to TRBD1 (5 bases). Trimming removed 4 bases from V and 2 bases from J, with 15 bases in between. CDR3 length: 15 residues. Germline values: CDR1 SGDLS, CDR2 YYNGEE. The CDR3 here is CASSPRGGFNTEAFF. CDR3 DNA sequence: TGTGCCAGCAGCCCCCGGGGGGGGTTTAACACTGAAGCTTTCTTT.

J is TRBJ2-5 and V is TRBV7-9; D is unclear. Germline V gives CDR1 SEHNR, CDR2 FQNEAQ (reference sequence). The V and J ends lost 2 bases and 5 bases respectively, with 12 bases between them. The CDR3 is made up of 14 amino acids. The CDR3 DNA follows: TGTGCCAGCAGCTTACCCCAGTATGGGGAGACCCAGTACTTC. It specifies CASSLPQYGETQYF.

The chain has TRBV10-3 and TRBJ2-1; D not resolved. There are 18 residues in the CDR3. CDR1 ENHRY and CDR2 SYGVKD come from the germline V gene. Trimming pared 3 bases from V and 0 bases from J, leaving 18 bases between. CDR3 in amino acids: CAISDPRRGDHSYNEQFF. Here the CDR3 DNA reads TGTGCCATCAGTGACCCACGAAGAGGAGACCACTCCTACAATGAGCAGTTCTTC.

CDR3 sequence reads: CASSPFSYNEQFF. CDR3 nucleotides: TGTGCCAGCTCCCCGTTCTCCTACAATGAGCAGTTCTTC. V usage is TRBV5-6 and J usage is TRBJ2-1; D ambiguous. V shed 7 bases and J shed 0 bases, with 8 bases lying between them. The CDR3 is 13 amino acids. Germline CDR1 reads SGHDT; CDR2 reads YYEEEE.

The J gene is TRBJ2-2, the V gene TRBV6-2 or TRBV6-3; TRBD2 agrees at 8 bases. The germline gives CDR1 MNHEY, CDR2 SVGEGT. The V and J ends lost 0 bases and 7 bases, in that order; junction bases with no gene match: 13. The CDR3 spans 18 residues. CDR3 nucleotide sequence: TGTGCCAGCAGTTACTCCTACGCCCAGCGGGAGTCCAGCGGGGAGCTGTTTTTT. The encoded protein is CASSYSYAQRESSGELFF.

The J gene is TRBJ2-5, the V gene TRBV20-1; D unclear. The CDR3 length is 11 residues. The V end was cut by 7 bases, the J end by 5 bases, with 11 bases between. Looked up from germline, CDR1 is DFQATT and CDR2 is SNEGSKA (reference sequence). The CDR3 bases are TGCAGTGGTGGCTCCTGGGAGACCCAGTACTTC. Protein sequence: CSGGSWETQYF.

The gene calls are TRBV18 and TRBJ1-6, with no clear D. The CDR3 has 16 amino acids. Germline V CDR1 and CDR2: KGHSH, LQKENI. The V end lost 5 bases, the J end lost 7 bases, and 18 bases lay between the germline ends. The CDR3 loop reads CASSKEALSLNSPLHF. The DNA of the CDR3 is TGTGCCAGCTCAAAAGAGGCCCTCTCGCTCAATTCACCCCTCCACTTT.

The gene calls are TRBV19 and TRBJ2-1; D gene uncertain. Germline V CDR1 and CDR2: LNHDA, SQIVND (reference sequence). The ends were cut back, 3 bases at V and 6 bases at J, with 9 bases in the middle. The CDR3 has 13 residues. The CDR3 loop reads CASSIPSVNEQFF. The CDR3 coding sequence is TGTGCCAGTAGTATCCCCAGCGTCAATGAGCAGTTCTTC.

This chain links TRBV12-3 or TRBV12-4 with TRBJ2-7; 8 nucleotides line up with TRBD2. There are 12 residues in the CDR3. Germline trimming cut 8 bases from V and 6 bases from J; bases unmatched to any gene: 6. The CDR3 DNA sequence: TGTGCCAGCGGGCTAGCGGGCCGCGAGCAGTACTTC. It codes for CASGLAGREQYF.

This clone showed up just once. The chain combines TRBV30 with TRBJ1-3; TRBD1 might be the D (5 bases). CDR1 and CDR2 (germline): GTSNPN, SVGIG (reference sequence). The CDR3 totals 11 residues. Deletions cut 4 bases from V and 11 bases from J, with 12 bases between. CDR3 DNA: TGTGCCTGGAACCCCGGGGGGTCCATATATTTT. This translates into CAWNPGGSIYF.

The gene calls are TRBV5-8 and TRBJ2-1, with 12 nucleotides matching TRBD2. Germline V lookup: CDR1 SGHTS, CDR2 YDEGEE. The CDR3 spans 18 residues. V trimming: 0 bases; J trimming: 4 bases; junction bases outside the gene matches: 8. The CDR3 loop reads CASSLGSQTSGGYNEQFF. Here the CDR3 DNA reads TGTGCCAGCAGCTTGGGGTCCCAGACTAGCGGGGGTTACAATGAGCAGTTCTTC.

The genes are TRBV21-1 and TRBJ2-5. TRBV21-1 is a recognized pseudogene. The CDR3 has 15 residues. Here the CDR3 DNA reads TGTGCCAGCAGCAAAGGGCAATGTGGGGGTGCGACCCAGTACTTC. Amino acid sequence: CASSKGQCGGATQYF.

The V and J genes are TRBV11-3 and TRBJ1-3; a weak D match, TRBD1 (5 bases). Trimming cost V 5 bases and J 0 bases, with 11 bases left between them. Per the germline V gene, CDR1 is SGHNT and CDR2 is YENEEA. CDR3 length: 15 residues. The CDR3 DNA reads TGTGCCAGCAGCCCGGGACGGAGCTCTGGAAACACCATATATTTT. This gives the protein CASSPGRSSGNTIYF.